This T cell receptor beta chain is from a study of blood T cell repertoires in COVID-19. Overall study context: PBMCs, B-cell-depleted T cells, or T cells provided the cDNA or gDNA that made up the material.

As originally analysed: Amplification from reference gene primers served as the basis for estimated nucleated cell counts. Assay used: immunoSEQ multiplex PCR; TCRdb lists only in-frame clones, some missing. That table furnishes V, J and clone size, whereas the DNA furnished D and trimming. This table holds over 200,000 clones, about 87% found once. V gave up 5 bases and J gave up 1 base; unmatched junction bases: 7. CDR3 size: 18 residues. Germline V lookup: CDR1 SGHRS, CDR2 YFSETQ. Residents of about two dozen US areas, aged roughly 18 to 89 years, made up the participants. The study assigned cohorts using participant-reported clinical history.

The source material was PBMCs or T cells enriched from blood (not recorded which). This TCR was recovered from a woman aged 25-40 years who had been exposed to COVID-19. The chain employs TRBV5-1 and TRBJ2-6; TRBD1 aligns across 12 bases. The CDR3: CASRSGQGAQSGANVLTF. The CDR3 DNA is TGCGCCAGCAGGTCGGGACAGGGGGCACAGTCTGGGGCCAACGTCCTGACTTTC. The whole variable domain, filled in from reference TRBV5-1 and TRBJ2-6, reads KAGVTQTPRYLIKTRGQQVTLSCSPISGHRSVSWYQQTPGQGLQFLFEYFSETQRNKGNFPGRFSGRQFSNSRSEMNVSTLELGDSALYLCASRSGQGAQSGANVLTFGAGSRLTVL.